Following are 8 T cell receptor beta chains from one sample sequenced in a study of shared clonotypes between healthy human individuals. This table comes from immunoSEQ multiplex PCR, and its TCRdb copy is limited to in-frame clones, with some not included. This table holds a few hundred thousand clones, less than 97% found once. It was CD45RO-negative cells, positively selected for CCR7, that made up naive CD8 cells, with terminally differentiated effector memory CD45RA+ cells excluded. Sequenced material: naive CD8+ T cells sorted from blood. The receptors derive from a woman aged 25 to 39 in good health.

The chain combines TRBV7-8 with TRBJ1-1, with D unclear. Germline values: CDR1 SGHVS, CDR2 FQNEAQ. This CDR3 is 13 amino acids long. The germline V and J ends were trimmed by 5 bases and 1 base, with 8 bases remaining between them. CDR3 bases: TGTGCCAGCAGCCCACGCGGGAACACTGAAGCTTTCTTT. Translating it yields CASSPRGNTEAFF.

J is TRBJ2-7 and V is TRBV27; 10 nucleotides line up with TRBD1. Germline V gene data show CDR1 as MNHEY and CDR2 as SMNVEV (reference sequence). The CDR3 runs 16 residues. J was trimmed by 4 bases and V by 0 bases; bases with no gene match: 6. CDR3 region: CASSLSGWDRGYEQYF. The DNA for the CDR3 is TGTGCCAGCAGTTTATCCGGGTGGGACAGGGGTTACGAGCAGTACTTC.

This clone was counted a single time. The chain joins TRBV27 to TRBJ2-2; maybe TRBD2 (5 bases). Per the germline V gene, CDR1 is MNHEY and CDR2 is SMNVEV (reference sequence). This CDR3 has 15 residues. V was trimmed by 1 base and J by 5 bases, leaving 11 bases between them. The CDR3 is CASSLLWERTGELFF. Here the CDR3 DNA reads TGTGCCAGCAGTTTATTGTGGGAGAGGACCGGGGAGCTGTTTTTT.

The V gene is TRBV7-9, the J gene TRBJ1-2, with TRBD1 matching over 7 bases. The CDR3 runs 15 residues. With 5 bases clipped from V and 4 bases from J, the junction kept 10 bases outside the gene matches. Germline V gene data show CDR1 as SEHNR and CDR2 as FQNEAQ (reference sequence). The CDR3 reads CASSPWDSALYGYTF. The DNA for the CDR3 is TGTGCCAGCAGCCCCTGGGACAGCGCCCTCTATGGCTACACCTTC.

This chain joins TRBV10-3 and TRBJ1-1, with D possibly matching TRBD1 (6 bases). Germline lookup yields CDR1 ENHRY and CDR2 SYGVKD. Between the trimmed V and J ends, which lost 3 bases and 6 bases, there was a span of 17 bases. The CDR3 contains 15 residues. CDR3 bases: TGTGCCATCAGTGAATTAGGCCAGGGGTTCTCTGAAGCTTTCTTT. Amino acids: CAISELGQGFSEAFF.

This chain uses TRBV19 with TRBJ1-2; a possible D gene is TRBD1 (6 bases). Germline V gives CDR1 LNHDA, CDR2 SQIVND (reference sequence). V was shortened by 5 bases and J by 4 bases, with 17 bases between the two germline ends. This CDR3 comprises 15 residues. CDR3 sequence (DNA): TGTGCCAGTAGTCTTCCCTCTGGGACAACCTATGGCTACACCTTC. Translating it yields CASSLPSGTTYGYTF.

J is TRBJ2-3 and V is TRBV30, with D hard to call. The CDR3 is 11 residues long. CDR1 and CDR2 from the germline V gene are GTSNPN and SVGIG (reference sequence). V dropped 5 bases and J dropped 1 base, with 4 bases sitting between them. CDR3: CAWARTDTQYF. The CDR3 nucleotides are TGTGCCTGGGCCCGCACAGATACGCAGTATTTT.

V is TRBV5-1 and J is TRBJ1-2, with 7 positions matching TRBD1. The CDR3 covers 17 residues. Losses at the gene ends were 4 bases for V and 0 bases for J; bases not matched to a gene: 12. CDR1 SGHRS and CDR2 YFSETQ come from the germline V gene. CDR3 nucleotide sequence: TGCGCCAGCAGCCTCAACGAGGGGACAGCCACTAACTATGGCTACACCTTC. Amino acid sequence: CASSLNEGTATNYGYTF.